The clone carrying this T cell receptor beta chain was recorded many times. The data are from a study of patients and donors after allogeneic stem cell transplantation. The CDR3 is 14 residues long. The V end was cut by 5 bases, the J end by 0 bases, with 11 bases between. TCRdb independently ran MiXCR on the RT-PCR reads; one entry per CDR3 protein. Of about a million distinct CDR3 sequences in the sample, approximately 19% were seen once. Sequencing used blood, either unsorted or a sorted T cell fraction (not recorded which). The TCR was taken from a human donor who was either an allogeneic HSCT recipient or a stem cell or donor lymphocyte infusion donor (not recorded which). It is not recorded whose cells these are; they may come from a transplant donor. This chain connects TRBV12-3 or TRBV12-4 to TRBJ2-7; D may be TRBD2 (6 bases). CDR3 loop: CASSRRESSYEQYF. The CDR3 bases are TGTGCCAGCAGTCGACGGGAGAGCTCCTACGAGCAGTACTTC.